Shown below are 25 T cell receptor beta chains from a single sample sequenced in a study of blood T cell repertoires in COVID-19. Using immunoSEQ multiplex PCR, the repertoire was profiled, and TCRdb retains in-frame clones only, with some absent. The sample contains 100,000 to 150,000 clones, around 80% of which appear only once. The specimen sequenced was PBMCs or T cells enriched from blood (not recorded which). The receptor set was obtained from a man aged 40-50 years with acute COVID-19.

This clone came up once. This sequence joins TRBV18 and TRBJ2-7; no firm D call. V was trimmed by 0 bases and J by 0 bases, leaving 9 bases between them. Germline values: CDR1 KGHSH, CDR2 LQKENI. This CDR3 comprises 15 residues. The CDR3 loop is CASSPPNGYSYEQYF. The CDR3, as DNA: TGTGCCAGCTCACCACCGAACGGTTACTCCTACGAGCAGTACTTC.

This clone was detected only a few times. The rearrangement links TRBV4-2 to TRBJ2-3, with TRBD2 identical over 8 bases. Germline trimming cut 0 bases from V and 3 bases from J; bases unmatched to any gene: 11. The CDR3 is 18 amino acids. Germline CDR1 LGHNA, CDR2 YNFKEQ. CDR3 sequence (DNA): TGTGCCAGCAGCCAAGATAAAACTAGCGGTATATCTACAGATACGCAGTATTTT. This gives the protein CASSQDKTSGISTDTQYF.

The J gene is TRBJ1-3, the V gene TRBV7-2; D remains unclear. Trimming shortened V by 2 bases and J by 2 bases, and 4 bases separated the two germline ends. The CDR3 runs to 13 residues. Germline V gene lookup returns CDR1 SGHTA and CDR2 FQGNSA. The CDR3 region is CASSLYTGNTIYF. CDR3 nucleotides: TGTGCCAGCAGCTTATACACTGGAAACACCATATATTTT.

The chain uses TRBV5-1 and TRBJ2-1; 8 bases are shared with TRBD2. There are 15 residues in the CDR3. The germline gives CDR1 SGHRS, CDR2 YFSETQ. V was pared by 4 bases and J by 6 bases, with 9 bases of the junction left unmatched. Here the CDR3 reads CASSLRSGSLNEQFF. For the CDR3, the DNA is TGCGCCAGCAGCCTCCGCAGCGGGAGTCTCAATGAGCAGTTCTTC.

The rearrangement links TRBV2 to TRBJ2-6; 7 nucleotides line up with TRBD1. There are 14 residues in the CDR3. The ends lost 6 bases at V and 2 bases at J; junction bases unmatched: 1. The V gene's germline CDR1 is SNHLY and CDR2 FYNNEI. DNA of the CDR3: TGTGCCAGCAGAACAGGGGCTGGGGCCAACGTCCTGACTTTC. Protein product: CASRTGAGANVLTF.

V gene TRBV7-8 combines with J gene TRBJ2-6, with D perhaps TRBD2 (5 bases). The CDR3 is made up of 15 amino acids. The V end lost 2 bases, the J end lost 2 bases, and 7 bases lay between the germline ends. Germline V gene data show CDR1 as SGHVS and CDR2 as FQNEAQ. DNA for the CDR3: TGTGCCAGCAGCTTATCGGGGACTGGGGCCAACGTCCTGACTTTC. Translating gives CASSLSGTGANVLTF. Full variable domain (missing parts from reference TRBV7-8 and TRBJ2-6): GAGVSQSPRYKVAKRGQDVALRCDPISGHVSLFWYQQALGQGPEFLTYFQNEAQLDKSGLPSDRFFAERPEGSVSTLKIQRTQQEDSAVYLCASSLSGTGANVLTFGAGSRLTVL.

CDR3 in DNA: TGTGCCATGGGGACAGGGAACTATGGCTACACCTTC. Protein sequence: CAMGTGNYGYTF. The chain joins TRBV10-3 to TRBJ1-2; 9 bases fit TRBD1. After removal of 9 bases from V and 2 bases from J, the junction contained 1 base not matched to a gene. Germline CDR1 is ENHRY and CDR2 is SYGVKD. This CDR3 is built from 12 residues.

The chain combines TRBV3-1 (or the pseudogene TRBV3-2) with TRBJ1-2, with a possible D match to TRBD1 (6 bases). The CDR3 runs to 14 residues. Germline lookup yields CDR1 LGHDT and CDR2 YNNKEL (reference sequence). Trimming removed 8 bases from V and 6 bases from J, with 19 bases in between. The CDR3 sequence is CASRAGGAMDGYTF. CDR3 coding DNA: TGTGCCAGCCGGGCGGGGGGCGCAATGGATGGCTACACCTTC.

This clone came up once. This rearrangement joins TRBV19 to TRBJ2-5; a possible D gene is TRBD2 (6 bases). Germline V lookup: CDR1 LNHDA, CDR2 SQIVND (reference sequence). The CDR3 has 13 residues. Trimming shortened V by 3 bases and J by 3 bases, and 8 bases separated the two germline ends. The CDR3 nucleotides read TGTGCCAGTAGTATGGGGGGAGAAGAGACCCAGTACTTC. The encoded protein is CASSMGGEETQYF.

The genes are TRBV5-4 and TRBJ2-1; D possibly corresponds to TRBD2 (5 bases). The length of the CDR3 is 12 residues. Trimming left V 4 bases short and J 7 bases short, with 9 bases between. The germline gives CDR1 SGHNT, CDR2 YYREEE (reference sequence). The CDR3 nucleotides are TGTGCCAGCAGCCCCCCGGGGAATGAGCAGTTCTTC. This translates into CASSPPGNEQFF.

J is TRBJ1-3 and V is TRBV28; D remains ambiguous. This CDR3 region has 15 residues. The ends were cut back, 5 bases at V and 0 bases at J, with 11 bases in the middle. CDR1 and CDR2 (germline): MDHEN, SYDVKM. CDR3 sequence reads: CASSSSPISGNTIYF. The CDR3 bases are TGTGCCAGCAGTAGTTCCCCTATCTCTGGAAACACCATATATTTT.

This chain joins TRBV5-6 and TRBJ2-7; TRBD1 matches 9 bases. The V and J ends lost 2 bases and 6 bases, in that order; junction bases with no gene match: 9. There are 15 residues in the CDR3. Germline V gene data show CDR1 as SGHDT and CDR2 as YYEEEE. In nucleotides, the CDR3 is TGTGCCAGCAGCTTCTTAGACAGGGGGGTCGCCGAGCAGTACTTC. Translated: CASSFLDRGVAEQYF.

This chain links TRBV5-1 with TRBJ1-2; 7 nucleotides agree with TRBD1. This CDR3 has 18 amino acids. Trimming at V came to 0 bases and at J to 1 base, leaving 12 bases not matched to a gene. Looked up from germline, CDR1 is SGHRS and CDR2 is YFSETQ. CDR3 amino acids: CASSLAPTGTRGNYGYTF. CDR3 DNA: TGCGCCAGCAGCTTGGCCCCGACAGGGACAAGGGGTAACTATGGCTACACCTTC.

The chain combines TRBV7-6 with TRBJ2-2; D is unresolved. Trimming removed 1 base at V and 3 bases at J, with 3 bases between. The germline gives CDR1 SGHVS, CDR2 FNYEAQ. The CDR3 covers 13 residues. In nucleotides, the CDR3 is TGTGCCAGCAGCTTAGGCGACACCGGGGAGCTGTTTTTT. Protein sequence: CASSLGDTGELFF.

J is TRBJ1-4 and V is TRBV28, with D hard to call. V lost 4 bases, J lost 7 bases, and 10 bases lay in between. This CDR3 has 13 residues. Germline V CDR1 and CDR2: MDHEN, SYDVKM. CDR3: CASSSQAGEKLFF. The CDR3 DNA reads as TGTGCCAGCAGTTCCCAAGCGGGTGAAAAACTGTTTTTT.

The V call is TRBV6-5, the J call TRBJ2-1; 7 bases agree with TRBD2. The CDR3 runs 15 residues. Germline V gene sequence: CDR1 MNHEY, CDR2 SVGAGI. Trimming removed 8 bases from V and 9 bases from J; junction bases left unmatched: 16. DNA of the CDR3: TGTGCCAGCCGCCCCCTTGCGGGAGATCCTCGTGAGCAGTTCTTC. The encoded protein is CASRPLAGDPREQFF.

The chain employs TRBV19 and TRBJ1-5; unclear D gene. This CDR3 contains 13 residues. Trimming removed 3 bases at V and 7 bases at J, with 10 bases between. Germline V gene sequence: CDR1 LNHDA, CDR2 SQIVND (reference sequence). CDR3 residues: CASSIVMRQPQHF. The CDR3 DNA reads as TGTGCCAGTAGTATCGTGATGAGACAGCCCCAGCATTTT.

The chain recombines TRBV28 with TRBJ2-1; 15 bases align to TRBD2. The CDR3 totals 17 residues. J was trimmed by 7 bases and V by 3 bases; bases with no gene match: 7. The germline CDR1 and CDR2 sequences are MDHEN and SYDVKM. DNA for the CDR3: TGTGCCAGCAGTTTCGGGGGTGGGACTAGCGGGAGGAATGAGCAGTTCTTC. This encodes CASSFGGGTSGRNEQFF.

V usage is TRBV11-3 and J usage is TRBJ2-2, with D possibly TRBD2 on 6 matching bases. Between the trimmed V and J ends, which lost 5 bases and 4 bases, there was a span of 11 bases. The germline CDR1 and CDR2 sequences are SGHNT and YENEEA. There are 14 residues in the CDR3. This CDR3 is CASSAGPSTGELFF. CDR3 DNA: TGTGCCAGCAGCGCGGGACCCTCCACCGGGGAGCTGTTTTTT.

In DNA, the CDR3 is TGTGCCAGCAGTCTAGGAGGGAACACTGAAGCTTTCTTT. Protein product: CASSLGGNTEAFF. This chain joins TRBV28 and TRBJ1-1, with D uncertain. The CDR3 is 13 residues long. Germline V CDR1 and CDR2: MDHEN, SYDVKM. V was trimmed by 5 bases and J by 1 base, leaving 8 bases between them.

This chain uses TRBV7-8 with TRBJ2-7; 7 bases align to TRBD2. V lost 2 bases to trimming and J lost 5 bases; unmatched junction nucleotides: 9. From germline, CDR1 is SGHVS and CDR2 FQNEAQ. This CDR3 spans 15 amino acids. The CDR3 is CASSLREGSADEQYF. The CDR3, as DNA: TGTGCCAGCAGCTTAAGGGAGGGGAGCGCCGACGAGCAGTACTTC.

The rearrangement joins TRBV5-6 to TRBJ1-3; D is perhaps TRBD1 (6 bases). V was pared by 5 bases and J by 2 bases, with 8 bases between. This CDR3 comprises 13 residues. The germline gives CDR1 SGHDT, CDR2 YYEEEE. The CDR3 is CASRNRAGNTIYF. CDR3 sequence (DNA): TGTGCCAGCAGGAACAGGGCTGGAAACACCATATATTTT.

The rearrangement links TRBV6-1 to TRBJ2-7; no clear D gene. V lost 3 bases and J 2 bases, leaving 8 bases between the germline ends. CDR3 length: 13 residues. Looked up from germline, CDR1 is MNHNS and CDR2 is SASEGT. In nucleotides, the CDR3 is TGTGCCAGCAGTGACCCACCTACCTACGAGCAGTACTTC. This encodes CASSDPPTYEQYF.

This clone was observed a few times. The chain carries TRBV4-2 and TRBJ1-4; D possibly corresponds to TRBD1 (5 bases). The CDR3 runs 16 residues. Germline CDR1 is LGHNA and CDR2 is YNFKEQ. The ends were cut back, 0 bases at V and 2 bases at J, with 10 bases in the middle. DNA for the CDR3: TGTGCCAGCAGCCAAGATGGGGGGAGTACTAATGAAAAACTGTTTTTT. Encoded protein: CASSQDGGSTNEKLFF.

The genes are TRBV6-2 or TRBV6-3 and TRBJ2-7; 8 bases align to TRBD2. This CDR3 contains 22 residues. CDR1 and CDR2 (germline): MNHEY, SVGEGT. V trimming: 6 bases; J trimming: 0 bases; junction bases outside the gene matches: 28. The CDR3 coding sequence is TGTGCCAGCAGCCCGGCTGTCAGCGGATGGCTCGGGCGGGAGGCCCCCTCCTACGAGCAGTACTTC. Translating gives CASSPAVSGWLGREAPSYEQYF.